Sequencing of this T cell receptor beta chain was carried out in a study of T cells in Graves' hyperthyroidism and ophthalmopathy. Study-wide background: The authors collected peripheral blood at initial diagnosis, before any treatment. Study-level results: Blood samples included most of the expanded thyroid clonotypes exceeding 0.001.

Only a few counts were recorded for this clonotype. Its antigen is unidentified. Hyperthyroidism of Graves' type that showed no ophthalmopathy progression within 18 months was stable. The source material, RNA transcripts, was used to amplify TCR beta CDR3 regions. The HTBI set primed first-round TCR CDR3 RT-PCR. TCRdb processed the multiplex PCR reads anew with MiXCR; each CDR3 protein has one entry. The sample includes about 760,000 distinct CDR3 sequences, about 35% of them seen just once. Germline-derived CDR1 and CDR2 are MNHEY and SVGAGI. V was clipped by 0 bases and J by 7 bases, with 12 bases between them. The CDR3 is 14 residues long.

Input material: blood. The receptor's source is a woman aged 40 to 55 with Graves' hyperthyroidism. The chain carries TRBV6-5 and TRBJ1-2; D remains unclear. CDR3 nucleotides: TGTGCCAGCAGTTACTCGAAAGGTTCTATTGGCTACACCTTC. Its protein product is CASSYSKGSIGYTF.